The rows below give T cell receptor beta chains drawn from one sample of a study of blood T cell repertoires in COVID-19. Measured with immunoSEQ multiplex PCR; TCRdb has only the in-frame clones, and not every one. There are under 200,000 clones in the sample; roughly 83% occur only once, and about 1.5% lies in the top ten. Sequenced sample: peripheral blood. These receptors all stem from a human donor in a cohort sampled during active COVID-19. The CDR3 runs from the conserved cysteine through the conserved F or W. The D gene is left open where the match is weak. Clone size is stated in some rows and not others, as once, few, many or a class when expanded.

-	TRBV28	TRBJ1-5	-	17	TGTGCCAGCAGTTTAAGTCTGAGCCCCGGGGGCAATCAGCCCCAGCATTTT	CASSLSLSPGGNQPQHF
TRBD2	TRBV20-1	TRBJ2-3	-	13	TGCAGTGCTAGTCCCAGCGGGGGAGATACGCAGTATTTT	CSASPSGGDTQYF
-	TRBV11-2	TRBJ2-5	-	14	TGTGCCAGCAGCACGACAGTGAGCGGGGAGACCCAGTACTTC	CASSTTVSGETQYF
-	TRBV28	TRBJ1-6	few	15	TGTGCCAGCAGTTTACGCACGGGTCACCATTCACCCCTCCACTTT	CASSLRTGHHSPLHF
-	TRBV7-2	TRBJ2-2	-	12	TGTGCCAGCAGCGGGCGCACCGGGGAGCTGTTTTTT	CASSGRTGELFF
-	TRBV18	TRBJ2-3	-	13	TGTGCCAGCTCACCAGGAGGGTCGGATACGCAGTATTTT	CASSPGGSDTQYF
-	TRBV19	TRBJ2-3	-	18	TGTGCCAGTAGTTCTGGGCGCGACAGACCTCCTAGCACAGATACGCAGTATTTT	CASSSGRDRPPSTDTQYF
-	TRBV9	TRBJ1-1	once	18	TGTGCCAGCAGCGTAGGACATCCAGGGGTACGAGTGAACACTGAAGCTTTCTTT	CASSVGHPGVRVNTEAFF
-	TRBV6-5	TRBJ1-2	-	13	TGTGCCAGCAGTACATCCACCGACGGGGGCTACACCTTC	CASSTSTDGGYTF
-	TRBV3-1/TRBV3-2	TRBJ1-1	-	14	TGTGCCAGCAGCCAAGATTTCGCCGGAGGGGTAGCTTTCTTT	CASSQDFAGGVAFF
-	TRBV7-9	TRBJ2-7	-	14	TGTGCCAGCAGCCTGACAGTACCTCCCTACGAGCAGTACTTC	CASSLTVPPYEQYF
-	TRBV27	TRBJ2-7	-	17	TGTGCCAGCAGTTTAGTTTCGGGTACATATTCCTCCTACGAGCAGTACTTC	CASSLVSGTYSSYEQYF
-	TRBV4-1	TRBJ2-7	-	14	TGCGCCAGCAGCCCCGGCCCGGGCTCCTACGAGCAGTACTTC	CASSPGPGSYEQYF
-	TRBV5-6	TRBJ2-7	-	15	TGTGCCAGCAGCTTGGGGGGGCAGGTGCCCTACGAGCAGTACTTC	CASSLGGQVPYEQYF
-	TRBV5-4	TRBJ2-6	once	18	TGTGCCAGCAGCTTGGGAAAGGGAGCTTACTCTGGGGCCAACGTCCTGACTTTC	CASSLGKGAYSGANVLTF
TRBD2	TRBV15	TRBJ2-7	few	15	TGTGCCACCAGCAGAGAACTAGCGGGGCCTTACGAGCAGTACTTC	CATSRELAGPYEQYF
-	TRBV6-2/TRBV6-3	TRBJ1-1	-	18	TGTGCCAGCAGTTACCCCCAGGGAGCGGGGGGCGCGAACACTGAAGCTTTCTTT	CASSYPQGAGGANTEAFF
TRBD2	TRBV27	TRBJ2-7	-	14	TGTGCCAGCAGCGGACTAGCTGATTCCTACGAGCAGTACTTC	CASSGLADSYEQYF
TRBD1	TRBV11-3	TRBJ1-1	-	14	TGTGCCAGCAGCCCCGGGACAGATAACACTGAAGCTTTCTTT	CASSPGTDNTEAFF
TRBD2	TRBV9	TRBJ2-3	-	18	TGTGCCAGCAGCGCGAGGGGGACTAGCGGGAGTAGAGTAGATACGCAGTATTTT	CASSARGTSGSRVDTQYF
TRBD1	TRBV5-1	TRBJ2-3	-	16	TGCGCCAGCAGCTTGGGGGGGACAGGGATCACAGATACGCAGTATTTT	CASSLGGTGITDTQYF
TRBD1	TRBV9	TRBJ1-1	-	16	TGTGCCAGCAGCGTAGCTGCAACAGGGGTGAACACTGAAGCTTTCTTT	CASSVAATGVNTEAFF
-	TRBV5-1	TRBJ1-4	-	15	TGCGCCAGCAGTCCCCAGGGGATGGTTAATGAAAAACTGTTTTTT	CASSPQGMVNEKLFF